This T cell receptor beta chain originates from a study of CD8 T cells in ankylosing spondylitis. Comment on this clonotype: Its target is unknown. Possible read error: a much larger clone is one base away.

CDR1 is KGHSH, CDR2 LQKENI, per germline. The CDR3 covers 12 residues. 5'-RACE, quantitative and with molecular barcodes, yielded the TCR beta libraries. TCRdb itself ran the 5' RACE reads through MiXCR, one entry per CDR3 protein. The sample consists of 200,000 to 250,000 distinct CDR3 sequences, more than 5.5% of them appearing once. Study conclusions and caveats: It appeared that ankylosing spondylitis blood was characterized by a TCR beta motif of about 8 highly homologous variants. Disease-linked clones, CD8+, were relatively rare in peripheral blood.

The source material was blood, either unsorted or a sorted T cell fraction (not recorded which). The TCR originated in a male donor with ankylosing spondylitis. The chain has TRBV18 and TRBJ2-5; D remains unclear. Here the CDR3 reads CDSSRPQETQYF. DNA of the CDR3: TGTGACAGCTCACGCCCTCAAGAGACCCAGTACTTC.